This T cell receptor beta chain emerged from a study of cytotoxic CD8 clonotypes in ibrutinib-treated CLL. Findings and caveats of the study: Sustained-remission and progressing patients had unequal sampling times. Rare overall, public clonotypes shrank or held steady under therapy.

Deep sequencing aimed at 1 in 200,000 to 1 in 1 million T cells' resolution. The data were produced by immunoSEQ multiplex PCR, yet TCRdb's version contains in-frame clones alone and is incomplete. This sample has some 200,000 clones, with more than 75% found just once. Per germline, CDR1 MGHRA and CDR2 YSYEKL. The CDR3 consists of 15 residues. The V and J ends lost 4 bases and 4 bases respectively, with 14 bases between them. As concerns this clone: Its antigen is unknown.

Libraries of TCR beta were made from 1.5 to 2.5 micrograms of genomic DNA that came from cryopreserved PBMCs. This sequence joins TRBV4-1 and TRBJ2-1, with a tentative D call TRBD1 (5 bases). Sequenced material: PBMCs, taken after 12 months of ibrutinib treatment. This clonotype was sampled from a human donor with chronic lymphocytic leukemia. The CDR3 bases are TGCGCCAGCAGCCCCCCCGCAGGGCCGTACAATGAGCAGTTCTTC. It translates to CASSPPAGPYNEQFF.